A selection of T cell receptor beta chains follows, all from one sample in a study of T cell responses to AZD1222 COVID-19 vaccine. This table comes from immunoSEQ multiplex PCR, and its TCRdb copy is limited to in-frame clones, with some not included. Here the sample spans under 200,000 clones, over 75% being singletons. The specimen was peripheral blood, collected on day 0 of AZD1222 vaccination. These receptor sequences come from an adult in good health. Each CDR3 is given without its conserved first and last residue. Fields, in order: J gene, D gene, V gene, CDR3 protein. The D gene is left open where the match is weak.

J gene: TRBJ1-1
D gene: -
V gene: TRBV5-1
CDR3 protein: ASSFGRLNTEAF

J gene: TRBJ2-1
D gene: TRBD1
V gene: TRBV7-9
CDR3 protein: ASSGGTGRPYNEQF

J gene: TRBJ2-3
D gene: -
V gene: TRBV20-1
CDR3 protein: SARYTDTQY

J gene: TRBJ1-2
D gene: -
V gene: TRBV28
CDR3 protein: ASSLGTHNYGYT

J gene: TRBJ2-5
D gene: TRBD1
V gene: TRBV4-1
CDR3 protein: ASSQDGGQGAETQY

J gene: TRBJ1-4
D gene: TRBD1
V gene: TRBV5-4
CDR3 protein: ASSLDRGRVEKLF

J gene: TRBJ1-1
D gene: -
V gene: TRBV24-1
CDR3 protein: ATSQSYRAF

J gene: TRBJ1-6
D gene: -
V gene: TRBV2
CDR3 protein: ASSEGGLNYNSPLH

J gene: TRBJ1-6
D gene: TRBD1
V gene: TRBV24-1
CDR3 protein: ATSDWVGTAYSPLH

J gene: TRBJ2-7
D gene: TRBD2
V gene: TRBV5-6
CDR3 protein: ASSLGGEGYEQY

J gene: TRBJ1-5
D gene: -
V gene: TRBV28
CDR3 protein: ASSQKKPQH

J gene: TRBJ1-3
D gene: -
V gene: TRBV28
CDR3 protein: ASSFGPRTATGNTIY

J gene: TRBJ1-1
D gene: -
V gene: TRBV7-3
CDR3 protein: ASSSQGTEAF

J gene: TRBJ1-3
D gene: -
V gene: TRBV10-3
CDR3 protein: AISRVTGNTIY

J gene: TRBJ2-7
D gene: -
V gene: TRBV6-1
CDR3 protein: ASSEYVSRDEQY

J gene: TRBJ2-4
D gene: -
V gene: TRBV19
CDR3 protein: ASSQRVPKNIQY

J gene: TRBJ1-2
D gene: TRBD1
V gene: TRBV11-2
CDR3 protein: ASSLLQGARNGYT

J gene: TRBJ1-5
D gene: TRBD1
V gene: TRBV28
CDR3 protein: ASSLYRGSDQPQH

J gene: TRBJ2-5
D gene: -
V gene: TRBV6-5
CDR3 protein: ASSYDWGEETQY

J gene: TRBJ1-1
D gene: -
V gene: TRBV15
CDR3 protein: ATSRERGVNTEAF

J gene: TRBJ2-2
D gene: TRBD1
V gene: TRBV12-3/TRBV12-4
CDR3 protein: ASSQGAAGELF

J gene: TRBJ1-1
D gene: -
V gene: TRBV12-3/TRBV12-4
CDR3 protein: ASSLERNTEAF

J gene: TRBJ2-3
D gene: -
V gene: TRBV12-3/TRBV12-4
CDR3 protein: ASTGDDTQY

J gene: TRBJ1-5
D gene: -
V gene: TRBV25-1
CDR3 protein: ASSEGGQPQH

J gene: TRBJ2-3
D gene: TRBD2
V gene: TRBV11-2
CDR3 protein: ASSFTRGGRMDTQY

J gene: TRBJ1-1
D gene: -
V gene: TRBV5-3
CDR3 protein: ARSSLGTLRRRSTEAF

J gene: TRBJ2-1
D gene: -
V gene: TRBV28
CDR3 protein: ASSRHGNEQF

J gene: TRBJ1-6
D gene: TRBD1
V gene: TRBV10-3
CDR3 protein: AMRLDRSDSPLH

J gene: TRBJ1-6
D gene: -
V gene: TRBV7-3
CDR3 protein: ASSVGNNSPLH

J gene: TRBJ1-3
D gene: TRBD1
V gene: TRBV30
CDR3 protein: ATPDRGISGNTIY